The clone carrying this T cell receptor (beta chain) turned up a few times. The CDR3 runs 16 residues. The germline V gene encodes CDR1 SQVTM and CDR2 ANQGSEA. With V trimmed by 3 bases and J by 3 bases, 13 bases remained unmatched. The sample belongs to a study of blood T cell repertoires in COVID-19. Turning to the study itself: Specimens from acute and convalescent COVID-19 originated in the United States, Italy and Spain.

Study processing details: Reference gene primer amplification gave nucleated cell count estimates. Using immunoSEQ multiplex PCR, the repertoire was profiled, and TCRdb retains in-frame clones only, with some absent. The DNA was the basis for D and trimming; V, J and clone size are from that table. The data show a few hundred thousand clones, about 86% seen once. Sequencing used PBMCs or T cells enriched from blood (not recorded which). This TCR was sampled from a middle-aged woman with acute COVID-19. V is TRBV29-1 and J is TRBJ2-5; 7 positions agree with TRBD2. The DNA for the CDR3 is TGCAGCGTTGATTCCCCGCGGGAGAAGGTGGAAGAGACCCAGTACTTC. This gives the protein CSVDSPREKVEETQYF.